The entry below describes one T cell receptor beta chain. TCRdb itself ran the PCR reads through MiXCR, one entry per CDR3 protein. The sample lists around 27,000 distinct CDR3 sequences; over 45% were seen once. The data are from a study of CD4 and CD8 cells across lung adenocarcinoma regions. The CDR3 is made up of 15 amino acids. V lost 3 bases, J lost 4 bases, and 4 bases stayed unmatched. Germline assignment: CDR1 LGHDT and CDR2 YNNKEL (reference sequence). This sequence originates from a male donor with lung adenocarcinoma. The CD4 and CD8 labels of this study may be unreliable. The chain has TRBV3-1 and TRBJ2-2, with 8 bases identical to TRBD2. The sequenced sample consisted of CD8+ T cells from the center of a lung tumor. CDR3 sequence reads: CASSQTSVGTGELFF. In DNA form, the CDR3 reads TGTGCCAGCAGCCAGACTAGCGTAGGCACCGGGGAGCTGTTTTTT.